Following are 25 T cell receptor beta chains from one sample sequenced in a study of blood T cell repertoires in COVID-19. The method was immunoSEQ multiplex PCR; TCRdb's version includes in-frame clones alone and lacks a portion of them. The repertoire holds roughly 52,000 clones, with approximately 89% as singletons. The sequencing sample was made of peripheral blood. These receptors originate from a woman of 80 years or more with acute or convalescent COVID-19.

This chain connects TRBV6-5 to TRBJ1-1; the D gene is possibly TRBD1 (6 bases). The CDR3 is 13 amino acids. From germline, CDR1 is MNHEY and CDR2 SVGAGI. The V gene lost 8 bases and the J gene lost 3 bases, with 13 bases spanning the gap. As DNA, the CDR3 is TGTGCCAGCCGGGACATCATGCACACTGAAGCTTTCTTT. Translated, it gives CASRDIMHTEAFF.

V is TRBV20-1 and J is TRBJ1-4; 11 bases match TRBD1. The CDR3 length is 15 residues. V lost 3 bases to trimming and J lost 6 bases; unmatched junction nucleotides: 6. In germline, CDR1 is DFQATT, CDR2 SNEGSKA (reference sequence). The CDR3 region is CSASPRGQGDEKLFF. CDR3 bases: TGCAGTGCTAGTCCCCGGGGACAGGGGGATGAAAAACTGTTTTTT.

This chain joins TRBV6-5 and TRBJ2-1; TRBD2 agrees at 8 bases. Germline-derived CDR1 and CDR2 are MNHEY and SVGAGI. After removal of 2 bases from V and 5 bases from J, the junction contained 5 bases not matched to a gene. This CDR3 spans 15 amino acids. The CDR3 protein is CASSYRGGAHNEQFF. The CDR3 region has the DNA TGTGCCAGCAGTTACCGGGGGGGCGCCCACAATGAGCAGTTCTTC.

This chain joins TRBV20-1 and TRBJ1-2; D is undetermined. This CDR3 contains 11 residues. Germline V gene sequence: CDR1 DFQATT, CDR2 SNEGSKA (reference sequence). Trimming shortened V by 3 bases and J by 4 bases, and 6 bases separated the two germline ends. The CDR3 DNA follows: TGCAGTGCTAGTCTCAGCTATGGCTACACCTTC. This encodes CSASLSYGYTF.

The CDR3 DNA is TGTGCCAGCAGCCCTCAGGAGGTGGCAGATACGCAGTATTTT. Protein: CASSPQEVADTQYF. This rearrangement joins TRBV5-4 to TRBJ2-3, with a weak D call TRBD2 (5 bases). This CDR3 comprises 14 residues. Trimming removed 4 bases at V and 4 bases at J, with 13 bases between. Germline values: CDR1 SGHNT, CDR2 YYREEE (reference sequence).

This sequence joins TRBV4-1 and TRBJ2-1; 9 nucleotides agree with TRBD2. With 4 bases clipped from V and 4 bases from J, the junction kept 8 bases outside the gene matches. The CDR3 totals 16 residues. Germline CDR1 MGHRA, CDR2 YSYEKL. The CDR3 protein is CASSLAGGLGYNEQFF. The DNA of the CDR3 is TGCGCCAGCAGCCTCGCGGGGGGGCTTGGGTACAATGAGCAGTTCTTC.

The genes are TRBV7-2 and TRBJ1-5, with TRBD1 identical over 7 bases. The CDR3 covers 15 residues. Trimming took 5 bases from V and 3 from J; bases not matched to a gene: 7. CDR1 is SGHTA and CDR2 is FQGNSA in the germline V gene. Here the CDR3 DNA reads TGTGCCAGCAGCCAAGACAGGGCCGTCAATCAGCCCCAGCATTTT. It specifies CASSQDRAVNQPQHF.

This clone was counted between two and nine times. The chain links TRBV29-1 to TRBJ2-5; D possibly corresponds to TRBD2 (6 bases). Germline V gene sequence: CDR1 SQVTM, CDR2 ANQGSEA. V dropped 6 bases and J dropped 5 bases, with 10 bases sitting between them. The CDR3 is 11 amino acids. CDR3 sequence reads: CSVGGWETQYF. The CDR3 DNA reads as TGCAGCGTGGGGGGTTGGGAGACCCAGTACTTC.

The V call is TRBV7-2, the J call TRBJ2-2; 14 nucleotides align to TRBD2. Germline CDR1 reads SGHTA; CDR2 reads FQGNSA. The CDR3 totals 16 residues. The ends lost 6 bases at V and 5 bases at J; junction bases unmatched: 5. The CDR3 nucleotides read TGTGCCAGCAGTATCGGGACTAGCGGGGGAACCGGGGAGCTGTTTTTT. Encoded protein: CASSIGTSGGTGELFF.

The rearrangement links TRBV2 to TRBJ2-5, with 7 nucleotides matching TRBD2. J lost 4 bases, V lost 2 bases, and 1 base had no gene match. The CDR3 runs 13 residues. The germline CDR1 and CDR2 sequences are SNHLY and FYNNEI. DNA for the CDR3: TGTGCCAGCAGTGAAAGGGAGGGAGAGACCCAGTACTTC. It yields the protein CASSEREGETQYF.

This chain links TRBV9 with TRBJ2-1, with D maybe TRBD2 (6 bases). Trimming stripped 4 bases from V and 0 bases from J, with 14 bases between. Germline lookup yields CDR1 SGDLS and CDR2 YYNGEE. CDR3 size: 16 residues. The CDR3 sequence: CASSPSGGSSYNEQFF. The DNA of the CDR3 is TGTGCCAGCAGCCCTAGTGGGGGGAGCTCCTACAATGAGCAGTTCTTC.

This clone came up once. V gene TRBV27 combines with J gene TRBJ1-4, with 10 nucleotides matching TRBD1. The length of the CDR3 is 18 residues. V dropped 4 bases and J dropped 4; count of bases not matched to a gene: 12. Germline V lookup: CDR1 MNHEY, CDR2 SMNVEV (reference sequence). The CDR3 nucleotides are TGTGCCAGCAGTTCGTCCGGGACAGGGGCCCTCATTAATGAAAAACTGTTTTTT. Its translation: CASSSSGTGALINEKLFF. The full variable domain, in which reference TRBV27 and TRBJ1-4 provide the parts outside the CDR3, is EAQVTQNPRYLITVTGKKLTVTCSQNMNHEYMSWYRQDPGLGLRQIYYSMNVEVTDKGDVPEGYKVSRKEKRNFPLILESPSPNQTSLYFCASSSSGTGALINEKLFFGSGTQLSVL.

This clone was detected once. The chain links TRBV28 to TRBJ2-5; maybe TRBD2 (5 bases). The CDR3 totals 15 residues. Germline V gene data show CDR1 as MDHEN and CDR2 as SYDVKM. V lost 4 bases and J lost 4, with 16 bases in between. This chain's CDR3 is CASSSSRPAGETQYF. DNA for the CDR3: TGTGCCAGCAGTTCCTCCCGACCGGCGGGAGAGACCCAGTACTTC.

This sequence joins TRBV3-1 (or the pseudogene TRBV3-2) and TRBJ1-6, with D uncertain. The CDR3 has 12 residues. V was pared by 2 bases and J by 9 bases, with 5 bases between. Looked up from germline, CDR1 is LGHDT and CDR2 is YNNKEL (reference sequence). As DNA, the CDR3 is TGTGCCAGCAGCCAAAGAGCTTCACCCCTCCACTTT. Translated: CASSQRASPLHF.

V is TRBV5-4 and J is TRBJ1-2, with TRBD1 identical over 10 bases. The length of the CDR3 is 15 residues. The V gene end was trimmed by 3 bases and the J gene end by 6 bases; junction bases not matched to a gene: 8. The germline CDR1 and CDR2 sequences are SGHNT and YYREEE (reference sequence). The CDR3 region is CASSYKRDRGHGYTF. The CDR3 region has the DNA TGTGCCAGCAGCTACAAACGGGACAGGGGCCATGGCTACACCTTC.

This chain joins TRBV27 and TRBJ2-1, with 8 nucleotides matching TRBD2. J lost 7 bases, V lost 4 bases, and 9 bases had no gene match. This CDR3 spans 15 amino acids. Germline V gene sequence: CDR1 MNHEY, CDR2 SMNVEV (reference sequence). DNA of the CDR3: TGTGCCAGCAGTTACGCCGGGGGGGCGTTTAATGAGCAGTTCTTC. This translates into CASSYAGGAFNEQFF.

The chain joins TRBV7-2 to TRBJ1-1, with a weak D call TRBD1 (5 bases). Trimming took off 2 bases at V and 4 bases at J, with 8 bases between the two ends. Germline V lookup: CDR1 SGHTA, CDR2 FQGNSA. The CDR3 loop spans 13 amino acids. The CDR3 region has the DNA TGTGCCAGCAGCTTATCCGGGGGCACTGAAGCTTTCTTT. This gives the protein CASSLSGGTEAFF.

The chain recombines TRBV6-5 with TRBJ2-5; 11 bases agree with TRBD2. V shed 6 bases, J shed 5 bases, and the junction held 8 bases outside the gene matches. The CDR3 covers 15 residues. The germline V gene encodes CDR1 MNHEY and CDR2 SVGAGI. In DNA, the CDR3 is TGTGCCAGCAGACTAGCGGGGGCTATTGAGGAGACCCAGTACTTC. Translation: CASRLAGAIEETQYF.

Regarding this clone: The germline gene is not matched at one end of the junction; a read error may be the cause. This chain connects TRBV5-1 to TRBJ2-1, with 11 bases fitting TRBD2. The germline CDR1 and CDR2 sequences are SGHRS and YFSETQ. This CDR3 spans 16 amino acids. The CDR3 coding sequence is TGCGCCAGCAACTTGAGGGGACTAGCGGACTACAATGAGCAGTTCTTC. Translating it yields CASNLRGLADYNEQFF.

V is TRBV2 and J is TRBJ1-3; D is unclear. With 0 bases removed from V and 1 base from J, the gap between germline ends came to 7 bases. The CDR3 has 15 residues. From germline, CDR1 is SNHLY and CDR2 FYNNEI. CDR3 nucleotide sequence: TGTGCCAGCAGTGAAGCTTCGGGTTCTGGAAACACCATATATTTT. Its protein product is CASSEASGSGNTIYF.

This clone was observed a handful of times. The chain combines TRBV5-1 with TRBJ2-7; possible D gene TRBD2, 6 bases. With 2 bases removed from V and 2 bases from J, the gap between germline ends came to 8 bases. The germline gives CDR1 SGHRS, CDR2 YFSETQ. This CDR3 has 13 residues. The CDR3 coding sequence is TGCGCCAGCAGCTTTGCGGGAACCTACGAGCAGTACTTC. Residues: CASSFAGTYEQYF. The variable domain in full, completed from reference TRBV5-1 and TRBJ2-7, reads KAGVTQTPRYLIKTRGQQVTLSCSPISGHRSVSWYQQTPGQGLQFLFEYFSETQRNKGNFPGRFSGRQFSNSRSEMNVSTLELGDSALYLCASSFAGTYEQYFGPGTRLTVT.

This sequence joins TRBV19 and TRBJ2-3, with a possible D match to TRBD2 (5 bases). Germline V gives CDR1 LNHDA, CDR2 SQIVND (reference sequence). The CDR3 is 14 amino acids. Deletions cut 9 bases from V and 2 bases from J, with 15 bases between. In DNA, the CDR3 is TGTGCCAGCACTCCGGACTCCAACACAGATACGCAGTATTTT. Residues: CASTPDSNTDTQYF.

The V gene is TRBV5-4, the J gene TRBJ2-7, with 8 bases aligning to TRBD2. This CDR3 contains 16 residues. V trimming: 4 bases; J trimming: 9 bases; junction bases outside the gene matches: 18. CDR1 and CDR2 (germline): SGHNT, YYREEE (reference sequence). The CDR3 is CASSPGLAAPSSGQYF. CDR3 DNA: TGTGCCAGCAGCCCTGGACTAGCTGCTCCCTCGTCCGGGCAGTACTTC.

This sequence joins TRBV6-1 and TRBJ2-5; D might be TRBD1 (5 bases). This CDR3 contains 15 residues. V lost 1 base, J lost 1 base, and 10 bases lay in between. Germline V gene sequence: CDR1 MNHNS, CDR2 SASEGT. The CDR3 protein is CASSEGGYPQETQYF. The DNA for the CDR3 is TGTGCCAGCAGTGAAGGGGGCTACCCCCAAGAGACCCAGTACTTC.

The chain employs TRBV20-1 and TRBJ2-3; 11 nucleotides line up with TRBD2. Germline V lookup: CDR1 DFQATT, CDR2 SNEGSKA (reference sequence). J lost 4 bases, V lost 3 bases, and 6 bases had no gene match. The CDR3 has 15 amino acids. The CDR3 DNA follows: TGCAGTGCTAGTCTTCTAGCGGGGGGCGCAGATACGCAGTATTTT. Its protein product is CSASLLAGGADTQYF.